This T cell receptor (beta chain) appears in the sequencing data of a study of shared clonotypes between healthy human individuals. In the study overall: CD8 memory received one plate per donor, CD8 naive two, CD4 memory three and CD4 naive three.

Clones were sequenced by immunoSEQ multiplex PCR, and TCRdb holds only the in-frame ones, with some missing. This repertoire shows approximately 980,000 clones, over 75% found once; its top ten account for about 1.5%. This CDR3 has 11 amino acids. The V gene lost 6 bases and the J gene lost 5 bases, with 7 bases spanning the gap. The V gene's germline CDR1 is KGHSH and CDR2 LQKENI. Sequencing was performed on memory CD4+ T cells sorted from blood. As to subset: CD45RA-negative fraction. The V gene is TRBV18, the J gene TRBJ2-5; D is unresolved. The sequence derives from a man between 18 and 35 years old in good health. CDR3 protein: CASSPDETQYF. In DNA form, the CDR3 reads TGTGCCAGCTCCCCGGACGAGACCCAGTACTTC. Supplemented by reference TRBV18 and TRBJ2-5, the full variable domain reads NAGVMQNPRHLVRRRGQEARLRCSPMKGHSHVYWYRQLPEEGLKFMVYLQKENIIDESGMPKERFSAEFPKEGPSILRIQQVVRGDSAAYFCASSPDETQYFGPGTRLLVL.